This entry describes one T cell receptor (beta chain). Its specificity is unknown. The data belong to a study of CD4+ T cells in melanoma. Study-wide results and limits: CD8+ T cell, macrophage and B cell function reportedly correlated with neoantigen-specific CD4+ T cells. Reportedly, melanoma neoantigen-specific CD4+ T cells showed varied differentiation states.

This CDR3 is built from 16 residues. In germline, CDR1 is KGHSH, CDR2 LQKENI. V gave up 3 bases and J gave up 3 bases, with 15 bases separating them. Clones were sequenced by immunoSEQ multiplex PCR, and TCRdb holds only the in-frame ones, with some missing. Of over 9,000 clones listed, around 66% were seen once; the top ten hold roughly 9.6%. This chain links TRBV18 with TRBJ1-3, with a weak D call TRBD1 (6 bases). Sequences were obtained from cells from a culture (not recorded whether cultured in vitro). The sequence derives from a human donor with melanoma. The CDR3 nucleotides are TGTGCCAGCTCACCTTTGCAGGGGATTGGTGGAAACACCATATATTTT. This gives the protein CASSPLQGIGGNTIYF.